This T cell receptor (beta chain) comes out of a study of T-cell memory formation after mild COVID-19. The table lists this clonotype with a few counts. Trimming took 4 bases from V and 4 from J; bases not matched to a gene: 13. The germline gives CDR1 SGHVS, CDR2 FQNEAQ. CDR3 length: 17 residues. Using its own MiXCR run on the 5' RACE reads, TCRdb lists one record per CDR3 protein. This repertoire shows approximately 570,000 distinct CDR3 sequences, roughly 18% found once; its top ten account for 12%. The sequenced sample consisted of PBMCs or a T cell subset sorted from them (not recorded which). The receptor's source is an adult woman who had mild COVID-19 (a few samples of this study predate the infection). Cell type and time point are not known. The J gene is TRBJ2-5, the V gene TRBV7-8, with 9 nucleotides matching TRBD1. In nucleotides, the CDR3 is TGTGCCAGCAGCTCAGACACTACAGGGGGCGCGGGAGAGACCCAGTACTTC. Encoded protein: CASSSDTTGGAGETQYF.